This TCR beta chain was recovered during a study of blood T cell repertoires in COVID-19 (TCRdb year 2020). As for the study more broadly: Samples covering the acute and convalescent phases of COVID-19 were provided by collaborators in the United States, Italy and Spain. The material from the prospective study consisted of cDNA or gDNA derived from T cells, B-cell-depleted T cells, or PBMCs. The dataset comprised deeply sampled blood TCRbeta repertoires from subjects exposed to, actively infected with, or recovered from COVID-19. The repertoires were released in a freely available public database meant as a resource for research on the immune response to SARS-CoV-2. The samples were drawn from the first 160 participants of the ongoing ImmuneRACE study and from 950 to 1,500 subjects provided by 6 global collaborators. Sample metadata almost always included a de-identified subject ID, COVID-19 status, age in years and sex. Where available, HLA class I and class II types were taken from metadata supplied by the sample provider and were not determined by assay-based typing. General study outcomes and caveats: The quantity of clinical and demographic metadata differed by source and by participant and was supplied without curation.

Collaborating institutions collected whole blood in K2EDTA tubes following their own protocols. For TCRbeta analysis, collaborators shipped samples in one of three forms: frozen whole blood, isolated PBMCs, or DNA extracted from either of those sample types. TCRbeta CDR3 regions were amplified from genomic DNA by means of the immunoSEQ Assay, a bias-controlled multiplex PCR. The original pipeline was this. Within the assay, amplification of reference gene primers was used to estimate how many nucleated cells each sample contained. To quantify the absolute abundance of each unique TCRbeta CDR3 rearrangement, sequence reads were collapsed and filtered. For each sample, productive Simpson clonality was calculated by taking the square root of Simpson's diversity index across productive rearrangements. TCRdb provides this immuneACCESS table in a form limited to in-frame rearrangements. Some clones are lacking; in checked studies, under half of them reflect an unresolved V gene, and why the rest are absent is not known. Clonal size and the V and J genes are those of that table, whereas D and trimming came from the DNA. A total of 200,000 or so clones appear in this sample, about 84% of them only once. The ten largest clones add up to about 5.5% of the sample.

As regards this clone: The antigen this receptor binds is unknown. Base qualities are not recorded, but no much larger clone differs from it by a single base.

Sequencing input: peripheral blood. The clonotype originates from a woman younger than 45 with acute or convalescent COVID-19.

The CDR3 protein sequence reads: CASSQGQTRGEAFF. The DNA sequence follows: TGTGCCAGCAGCCAAGGACAGACGAGGGGGGAAGCTTTCTTT. Recombination joined TRBV3-1 (or the pseudogene TRBV3-2) with TRBJ1-1; possibly the D gene is TRBD1, per 6 matching bases. The CDR3 has 14 amino acids, counting the end cysteine and phenylalanine. The DNA shown is the 42-base CDR3, in frame from base 1. At the junction V is shortened by 1 base and J by 8 bases, with 14 bases in between. Taken from the germline V gene (reference sequence), the CDR1 and CDR2 loops are LGHDT and YNNKEL.